This passage covers 14 T cell receptor beta chains from one sample sequenced in a study of blood T cell repertoires in COVID-19. The table came from immunoSEQ multiplex PCR; TCRdb's copy has only in-frame clones and leaves some out. The table records approximately 90,000 clones, roughly 80% of them present only once. Input material: peripheral blood. These receptors were taken from a human donor in a cohort sampled during active COVID-19.

The chain uses TRBV6-5 and TRBJ1-5, with D perhaps matching TRBD1 (5 bases). Germline CDR1 MNHEY, CDR2 SVGAGI. With 4 bases removed from V and 2 bases from J, the gap between germline ends came to 9 bases. The CDR3 is made up of 14 amino acids. The CDR3 region is CASSSGFGNQPQHF. CDR3 sequence (DNA): TGTGCCAGCAGTTCAGGGTTTGGCAATCAGCCCCAGCATTTT.

CDR3 in DNA: TGTGCCAGCAGCCAAGATATTAGCTTCGAGACCCAGTACTTC. Translated: CASSQDISFETQYF. The V and J genes are TRBV4-2 and TRBJ2-5; no reliable D call. The germline V and J ends were trimmed by 0 bases and 5 bases, with 10 bases remaining between them. CDR3 size: 14 residues. Per germline, CDR1 LGHNA and CDR2 YNFKEQ.

This clone was recorded a few times. V usage is TRBV5-1 and J usage is TRBJ1-1; unclear D gene. Germline lookup yields CDR1 SGHRS and CDR2 YFSETQ. This CDR3 region has 16 residues. The ends were cut back, 0 bases at V and 1 base at J, with 13 bases in the middle. The CDR3 region is CASSLVQKVSNTEAFF. In DNA form, the CDR3 reads TGCGCCAGCAGCTTGGTACAGAAGGTTTCGAACACTGAAGCTTTCTTT.

The rearrangement joins TRBV2 to TRBJ2-4; 8 bases are shared with TRBD2. Germline CDR1 is SNHLY and CDR2 is FYNNEI. The CDR3 loop spans 17 amino acids. V trimming: 7 bases; J trimming: 1 base; junction bases outside the gene matches: 12. CDR3 sequence: CASTPSGGGRAKNIQYF. DNA of the CDR3: TGTGCCAGCACCCCGAGCGGGGGAGGGCGGGCCAAAAACATTCAGTACTTC.

The chain combines TRBV7-3 with TRBJ2-7; 11 nucleotides match TRBD2. This CDR3 comprises 15 residues. In germline, CDR1 is SGHTA, CDR2 FQGTGA. V was clipped by 6 bases and J by 2 bases; unmatched bases: 6. CDR3: CASSLGGLAAYEQYF. The CDR3 DNA follows: TGTGCCAGCAGTTTAGGGGGACTAGCGGCCTACGAGCAGTACTTC.

This clone was detected a few times. This rearrangement joins TRBV5-1 to TRBJ2-7; possible D gene TRBD2, 6 bases. Per the germline V gene, CDR1 is SGHRS and CDR2 is YFSETQ. Trimming removed 0 bases at V and 4 bases at J, with 8 bases between. There are 13 residues in the CDR3. The CDR3 bases are TGCGCCAGCAGCTTGGAGGAGGGTTACGAGCAGTACTTC. As protein: CASSLEEGYEQYF. The full variable domain, in which reference TRBV5-1 and TRBJ2-7 provide the parts outside the CDR3, is KAGVTQTPRYLIKTRGQQVTLSCSPISGHRSVSWYQQTPGQGLQFLFEYFSETQRNKGNFPGRFSGRQFSNSRSEMNVSTLELGDSALYLCASSLEEGYEQYFGPGTRLTVT.

V gene TRBV2 combines with J gene TRBJ2-3; D gene ambiguous. In germline, CDR1 is SNHLY, CDR2 FYNNEI. V gave up 4 bases and J gave up 2 bases, with 4 bases separating them. This CDR3 comprises 12 residues. CDR3 protein: CASSANTDTQYF. The CDR3 coding sequence is TGTGCCAGCAGTGCTAACACAGATACGCAGTATTTT.

The CDR3 DNA is TGTGCCTGGACAGGGGAAACTGAAGCTTTCTTT. Its translation is CAWTGETEAFF. The rearrangement joins TRBV30 to TRBJ1-1, with a weak D call TRBD1 (6 bases). Germline V lookup: CDR1 GTSNPN, CDR2 SVGIG (reference sequence). This CDR3 is 11 amino acids long. The ends were cut back, 4 bases at V and 5 bases at J, with 8 bases in the middle.

V is TRBV5-4 and J is TRBJ1-1; tentative D call: TRBD1 (6 bases). Germline V gene data show CDR1 as SGHNT and CDR2 as YYREEE (reference sequence). Trimming pared 5 bases from V and 10 bases from J, leaving 15 bases between. The CDR3 extends over 12 amino acids. The DNA of the CDR3 is TGTGCCAGCAGTGGGGGGGGGCTCTTAGCTTTCTTT. Translated, it gives CASSGGGLLAFF.

V and J are TRBV28 and TRBJ2-5, with 7 bases fitting TRBD2. Germline CDR1 and CDR2: MDHEN and SYDVKM. CDR3 size: 14 residues. V lost 7 bases and J lost 5; bases outside the gene matches: 10. CDR3 nucleotides: TGTGCCAGCACCCCAAGCGGGGCTTCGGAGACCCAGTACTTC. This encodes CASTPSGASETQYF.

This chain uses TRBV20-1 with TRBJ2-3; D is uncertain. With 3 bases removed from V and 2 bases from J, the gap between germline ends came to 12 bases. Germline V CDR1 and CDR2: DFQATT, SNEGSKA (reference sequence). This CDR3 region has 14 residues. This CDR3 reads CSASSARFTDTQYF. CDR3 bases: TGCAGTGCTAGTTCGGCCAGGTTCACAGATACGCAGTATTTT.

The chain has TRBV11-2 and TRBJ1-3, with D possibly TRBD1 on 5 matching bases. The germline V gene encodes CDR1 SGHAT and CDR2 FQNNGV. The CDR3 totals 16 residues. Trimming shortened V by 4 bases and J by 1 base, and 14 bases separated the two germline ends. This CDR3 is CASSSKQAYSGNTIYF. DNA of the CDR3: TGTGCCAGCAGCTCCAAACAGGCTTATTCTGGAAACACCATATATTTT.

The gene calls are TRBV28 and TRBJ1-6; D is possibly TRBD1 (6 bases). CDR1 is MDHEN and CDR2 is SYDVKM in the germline V gene. CDR3 size: 15 residues. Between the trimmed V and J ends, which lost 3 bases and 0 bases, there was a span of 6 bases. CDR3 amino acids: CASSLDSSYNSPLHF. The CDR3 bases are TGTGCCAGCAGTTTGGACAGCTCCTATAATTCACCCCTCCACTTT.

The chain uses TRBV6-5 and TRBJ2-7; 9 bases are shared with TRBD1. This CDR3 spans 14 amino acids. J lost 8 bases, V lost 2 bases, and 7 bases had no gene match. The germline CDR1 and CDR2 sequences are MNHEY and SVGAGI. CDR3 in amino acids: CASSYRGQGSKQYF. CDR3 DNA sequence: TGTGCCAGCAGTTACCGAGGACAGGGGAGTAAGCAGTACTTC.